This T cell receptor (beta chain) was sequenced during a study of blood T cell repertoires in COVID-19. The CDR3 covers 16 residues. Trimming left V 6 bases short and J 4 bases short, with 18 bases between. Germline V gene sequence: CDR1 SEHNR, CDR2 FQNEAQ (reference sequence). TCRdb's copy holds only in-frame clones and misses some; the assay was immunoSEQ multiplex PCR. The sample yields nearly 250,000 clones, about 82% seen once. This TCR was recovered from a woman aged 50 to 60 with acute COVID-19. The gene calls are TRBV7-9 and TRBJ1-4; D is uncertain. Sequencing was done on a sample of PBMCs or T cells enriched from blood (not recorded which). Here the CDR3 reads CASRPATGANNEKLFF. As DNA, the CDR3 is TGTGCCAGCAGACCAGCGACGGGTGCAAATAATGAAAAACTGTTTTTT.